A selection of T cell receptor beta chains follows, all from one sample in a study of cytomegalovirus exposure and HLA in healthy donors. Sequencing used immunoSEQ multiplex PCR; TCRdb keeps in-frame clones, though not all of them. The repertoire has 170,000 or so clones, around 80% of them found once; the top ten carry 1.4% to 1.5%. The sequenced sample was PBMCs. These receptors were taken from a woman under 40 in good health and CMV-seropositive. CDR3s include the opening cysteine and the closing phenylalanine or tryptophan. Fields, in order: D gene, clone size, J gene, V gene, CDR3 DNA, CDR3 protein. A D gene is named only where the DNA matches it firmly. Clone size is not always given. Where it is, it says once, few, many or a class for expanded clones.

TRBD2,NA,TRBJ2-2,TRBV7-2,TGTGCCAGCACTCGCGGAGGGGGGACTAGGGTAACCGGGGAGCTGTTTTTT,CASTRGGGTRVTGELFF
TRBD2,NA,TRBJ2-7,TRBV28,TGTGCCAGCAGCCCCGAGAGATCAGCGGGACGCTACGAGCAGTACTTC,CASSPERSAGRYEQYF
NA,NA,TRBJ2-7,TRBV7-2,TGTGCCAGCAGCTTAGAGGCTACTAGGGGGACGGATTCCTACGAGCAGTACTTC,CASSLEATRGTDSYEQYF
TRBD1,NA,TRBJ2-1,TRBV6-5,TGTGCCAGCAGTTCCGACGACAGGGCCTACAATGAGCAGTTCTTC,CASSSDDRAYNEQFF
TRBD1,NA,TRBJ2-5,TRBV5-1,TGCGCCAGCAGCCCCGACAGGGAAGAGACCCAGTACTTC,CASSPDREETQYF
TRBD2,once,TRBJ2-1,TRBV11-2,TGTGCCAGCAGCTTAGGAGCGGGGTCCTACAATGAGCAGTTCTTC,CASSLGAGSYNEQFF
NA,NA,TRBJ1-4,TRBV5-1,TGCGCCAGCAGCTTGACACCAACTAATGAAAAACTGTTTTTT,CASSLTPTNEKLFF
TRBD1,NA,TRBJ2-7,TRBV2,TGTGCCAGCAGTGAGGACAGGGCTCCCTCCTACGAGCAGTACTTC,CASSEDRAPSYEQYF
TRBD2,NA,TRBJ2-3,TRBV6-4,TGTGCCAGCAGTGACTCACCCGCGGGAGGAGATACGCAGTATTTT,CASSDSPAGGDTQYF
NA,NA,TRBJ2-1,TRBV6-1,TGTGCCAGCACCTTGACAGCCCCCAATGAGCAGTTCTTC,CASTLTAPNEQFF
TRBD2,NA,TRBJ2-5,TRBV7-7,TGTGCCAGCAGCTTGATTAGCGGGAGCCTCCAAGAGACCCAGTACTTC,CASSLISGSLQETQYF
NA,NA,TRBJ1-5,TRBV5-6,TGTGCCAGCAGCTTGGGGCGGGGTTGGGGCAATCAGCCCCAGCATTTT,CASSLGRGWGNQPQHF
TRBD2,NA,TRBJ2-7,TRBV7-6,TGTGCCAGCAGCTTAGCAGGGCTAGCGGGAGGGCCGACCTACGAGCAGTACTTC,CASSLAGLAGGPTYEQYF
NA,NA,TRBJ2-7,TRBV21-1,TGTGCCACCCCGCGGGAAGGGACCTACGAGCAGTACTTC,CATPREGTYEQYF
TRBD2,NA,TRBJ2-5,TRBV7-2,TGTGCCAGCAGCTCGGGGACTAGAGAGACCCAGTACTTC,CASSSGTRETQYF
TRBD2,once,TRBJ2-3,TRBV4-1,TGCGCCAGCAGCCCTACCTCCGGACTAGCGGGGCCCCTTAGCACAGATACGCAGTATTTT,CASSPTSGLAGPLSTDTQYF
TRBD2,NA,TRBJ2-5,TRBV29-1,TGCAGCGTGCGGGGCCTAGCGGGATTCGGGGAGACCCAGTACTTC,CSVRGLAGFGETQYF
NA,few,TRBJ1-1,TRBV6-6,TGTGCCAGCAGTCCCCGGGTAGCACAGAACACTGAAGCTTTCTTT,CASSPRVAQNTEAFF
NA,NA,TRBJ2-7,TRBV28,TGTGCCAGTATCCGGGACACCACCTCCTACGAGCAGTACTTC,CASIRDTTSYEQYF
NA,NA,TRBJ1-4,TRBV7-3,TGTGCCAGCAGCCCCGGGGGGCCCGGTGGGGAAAAACTGTTTTTT,CASSPGGPGGEKLFF
NA,NA,TRBJ1-2,TRBV10-3,TGTGCCATCAGTGGGTCAACAGGAGACTATGGCTACACCTTC,CAISGSTGDYGYTF
TRBD2,NA,TRBJ2-1,TRBV7-2,TGTGCCAGCAGCTTAGCGTCGGCGGGAGTGGCCTACAATGAGCAGTTCTTC,CASSLASAGVAYNEQFF
NA,NA,TRBJ1-5,TRBV4-1,TGCGCCAGCGGGGGGGCAGGGTATAGCAATCAGCCCCAGCATTTT,CASGGAGYSNQPQHF
NA,NA,TRBJ2-7,TRBV30,TGTGCCTGGAGACGGGGGGCATCTTTTGAGCAGTACTTC,CAWRRGASFEQYF
TRBD1,NA,TRBJ1-4,TRBV27,TGTGCCAGCGGACGACAGGGGATAAATGAAAAACTGTTTTTT,CASGRQGINEKLFF
NA,NA,TRBJ1-3,TRBV28,TGTGCCAGCAGTTCCCTGACAGGCGCTGGAAACACCATATATTTT,CASSSLTGAGNTIYF
NA,once,TRBJ2-1,TRBV30,TGTGCCTGGAGTGGCGTCAATGAGCAGTTCTTC,CAWSGVNEQFF
TRBD1,NA,TRBJ1-1,TRBV18,TGTGCCAGCTCACCACGGGCGGGACAGGGAAACACTGAAGCTTTCTTT,CASSPRAGQGNTEAFF
TRBD2,NA,TRBJ2-1,TRBV27,TGTGCCAGCAGGACCGCCAACATAGCGGGTGAGCAGTTCTTC,CASRTANIAGEQFF
NA,NA,TRBJ1-2,TRBV28,TGTGCCAGCAGTTCACCAGGGGACTATGGCTACACCTTC,CASSSPGDYGYTF
TRBD1,NA,TRBJ2-1,TRBV28,TGTGCCAGCAGTTCCCAACCCCGACAGGGGGAGCAGTTCTTC,CASSSQPRQGEQFF
NA,few,TRBJ2-1,TRBV5-1,TGCGCCAGCAGCTTCACCGACGGCGGGCAGTTCTTC,CASSFTDGGQFF
TRBD2,NA,TRBJ2-7,TRBV11-2,TGTGCCAGCAGCTTAACTGGACTAGCGGTCTACGAGCAGTACTTC,CASSLTGLAVYEQYF
NA,NA,TRBJ1-2,TRBV7-2,TGTGCCAGCAGCTTGACAGGAGGTCCCTATGGCTACACCTTC,CASSLTGGPYGYTF
TRBD1,once,TRBJ2-5,TRBV10-3,TGTGCCATCGGTGGGACAGGCCAAGAGACCCAGTACTTC,CAIGGTGQETQYF
NA,few,TRBJ2-4,TRBV14,TGTGCCAGCAGCCCTTTGGAACAGGGTGGGAACATTCAGTACTTC,CASSPLEQGGNIQYF
NA,NA,TRBJ2-3,TRBV7-9,TGTGCCAGCAGTGCCGGGACTTCCACTAGCACAGATACGCAGTATTTT,CASSAGTSTSTDTQYF
NA,once,TRBJ2-1,TRBV9,TGTGCCAGCAGCGTAGGGAGGTCCTCCTACAATGAGCAGTTCTTC,CASSVGRSSYNEQFF
TRBD1,NA,TRBJ2-3,TRBV7-8,TGTGCCAGCAGCCCCAAGCGACAGGGAATGGACACAGATACGCAGTATTTT,CASSPKRQGMDTDTQYF
NA,few,TRBJ2-7,TRBV2,TGTGCCAGCCTCCGGGACGAGCAGTACTTC,CASLRDEQYF